These 2 T cell receptor beta chains originate from one sample sequenced in a study of low-dose radiotherapy and immunotherapy resistance in tumors. TRAV- and TRBV-specific primers, spanning alpha and beta chains, primed first-strand cDNA. The authors amplified TCRs for about 20 PCR cycles with a constant-region primer and a V-primer adapter. TCRdb independently ran MiXCR on the reads; one entry per CDR3 protein. Here the sample spans some 13,000 distinct CDR3 sequences, roughly 70% being singletons. The receptors here all came from a human donor with advanced metastatic prostate, ovarian, gallbladder or colorectal cancer (not recorded which). This table probably holds off-target reads from a library built for another chain.

The chain couples TRBV21-1 to TRBJ2-3; the table gives TRBD1 as D, unverified against the DNA. TRBV21-1 constitutes a pseudogene. The CDR3 sequence is 16 residues long. The CDR3 nucleotides read TGTGCCAGCAGCAAAGGGGACAGTAGAGTTACAGATACGCAGTATTTT. This encodes CASSKGDSRVTDTQYF.

The chain is built from TRBV5-1 and TRBJ2-3; D gene unclear. In germline, CDR1 is SGHRS, CDR2 YFSETQ. V was trimmed by 0 bases and J by 0 bases, leaving 8 bases between them. This CDR3 has 15 amino acids. Here the CDR3 DNA reads TGCGCCAGCAGCTTGGAGGCGCAAAGCACAGATACGCAGTATTTT. This codes for CASSLEAQSTDTQYF.